This entry features one T cell receptor (beta chain) sequence. Its antigen remains unidentified. The record originates from a study of cytomegalovirus exposure and HLA in healthy donors. Study information: Of some 400 genotyped donors, roughly 80% grouped in the Caucasian-associated ancestry cluster. The study's findings and limits: A few chains tied to CMV proved CMV antigen-specific in vitro. When the data were analyzed later, several of the most significant clusters appeared to be linked to common viral pathogens.

60 Vbeta and 13 Jbeta primers were used in PCR. Using immunoSEQ multiplex PCR, the repertoire was profiled, and TCRdb retains in-frame clones only, with some absent. Here the sample spans fewer than 200,000 clones, approximately 71% being singletons. The CDR3 has 12 amino acids. Germline V CDR1 and CDR2: ENHRY, SYGVKD. V lost 11 bases and J 4 bases, leaving 14 bases between the germline ends. This chain connects TRBV10-3 to TRBJ1-1; D may be TRBD1 (6 bases). What was sequenced was PBMCs. This receptor was taken from a girl aged 10 to 17 in good health and CMV-seronegative. The CDR3 protein is CASRGGGTEAFF. In DNA, the CDR3 is TGTGCCTCCCGAGGGGGGGGCACTGAAGCTTTCTTT.